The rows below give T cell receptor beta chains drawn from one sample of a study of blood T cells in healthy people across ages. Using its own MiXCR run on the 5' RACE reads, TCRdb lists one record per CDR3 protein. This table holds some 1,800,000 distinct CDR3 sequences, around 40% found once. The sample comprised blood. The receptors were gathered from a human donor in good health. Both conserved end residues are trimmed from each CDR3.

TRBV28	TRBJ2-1	ASRDRGFDEQF
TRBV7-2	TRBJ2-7	ASSLDSTVSSYEQY
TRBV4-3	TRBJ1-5	ASSQDLGTGDQPQH
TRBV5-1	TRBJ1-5	ASSLGGAGGLGQPQH
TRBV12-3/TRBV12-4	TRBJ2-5	ASSLGGGGGETQY
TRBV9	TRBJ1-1	ASSVGVGSHTEAF
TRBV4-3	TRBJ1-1	ASSQDIHRRNTEAF
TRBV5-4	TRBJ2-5	ASSPPPHNEQY
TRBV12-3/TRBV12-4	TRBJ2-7	ASSFGGATNEQY
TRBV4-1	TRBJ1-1	ACSQVGHLSTNTEAF
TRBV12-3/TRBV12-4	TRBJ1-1	ASSFSGDAEAF
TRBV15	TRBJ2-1	ATSRDKINRNEQF
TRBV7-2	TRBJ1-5	ASSSFRTSNQPQH
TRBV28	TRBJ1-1	ASSQQGTNTKAF
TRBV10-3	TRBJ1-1	AIRGDLGAF
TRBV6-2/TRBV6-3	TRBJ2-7	ASSYARQILYEQY
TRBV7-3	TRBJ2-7	ASSPSSGPYYEQY
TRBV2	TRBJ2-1	ASRSAGLAGEEQF
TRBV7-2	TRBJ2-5	ASSTGVSSIQETQY
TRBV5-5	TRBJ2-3	ASSFDSGGLRVQY
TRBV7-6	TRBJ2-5	TSSGKTRDGRPQETQY
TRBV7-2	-	ASSFRANLDYEQY
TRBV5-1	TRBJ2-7	ASSLVSRGPEQY
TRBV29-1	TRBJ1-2	SVSLGVHGYT
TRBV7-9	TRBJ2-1	ASSSLAFEQF
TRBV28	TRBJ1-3	ASRQSLGNTIY
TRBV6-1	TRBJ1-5	ASNVGQNNQPQH
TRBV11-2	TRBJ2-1	ASSLEGGRYNEQF
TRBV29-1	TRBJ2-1	SSPRIDSLPPYNEQF
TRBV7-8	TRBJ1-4	ASSEDRVETTNEKLF
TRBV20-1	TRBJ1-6	SARTAFFNSPLH
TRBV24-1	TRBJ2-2	ATGTQGNTGELF
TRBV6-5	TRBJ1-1	ATADRASNTEAF
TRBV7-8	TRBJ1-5	ASSPDSFSNQPQH
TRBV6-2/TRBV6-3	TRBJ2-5	ASSPDPGGETQY
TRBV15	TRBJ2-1	ATSRVQFWTDWDEQF
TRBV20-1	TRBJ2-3	SAQSIGTGGTDTQY
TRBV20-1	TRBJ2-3	SASVLAGGITDTQY
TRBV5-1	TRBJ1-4	ASSLDRDDEKLF
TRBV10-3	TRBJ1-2	AISESRGLGYT
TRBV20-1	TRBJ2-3	SAWTHRRDTQY
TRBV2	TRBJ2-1	AKHSVGDNEQF
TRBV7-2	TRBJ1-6	ASSLDSHGNSPLH
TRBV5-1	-	ASGDTRGPYEQY
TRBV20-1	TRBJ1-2	SARVNRGYPAHYGYT